Listed below are T cell receptor beta chains from one sample, sequenced in a study of shared clonotypes between healthy human individuals. TCRdb's table, derived via immunoSEQ multiplex PCR, lists solely in-frame clones and lacks some. The table shows about 1,900,000 clones, with approximately 95% occurring only once. What was sequenced was naive CD8+ T cells sorted from blood. Source of these receptors: a man between 18 and 35 years old in good health. The CDR3 runs from the conserved cysteine through the conserved F or W. D genes are given only for firm matches. Rows give clone size only sometimes, using once, few, many, or a class for an expanded clone.

- - TRBJ2-7 TRBV11-2 CASSIGASYEQYF TGTGCCAGCAGCATCGGAGCCTCCTACGAGCAGTACTTC
- - TRBJ2-3 TRBV11-2 CASSQGADTQYF TGTGCCAGCAGCCAAGGCGCAGATACGCAGTATTTT
- - TRBJ1-2 TRBV13 CAGSSTSAPNYGYTF TGTGCCGGATCCTCGACTTCGGCCCCTAACTATGGCTACACCTTC
TRBD2 - TRBJ2-7 TRBV27 CASSLTEAGDPYEQYF TGTGCCAGCAGTTTAACGGAAGCGGGGGACCCCTACGAGCAGTACTTC
- - TRBJ2-1 TRBV28 CASSFWPPNEQFF TGTGCCAGCAGTTTCTGGCCCCCTAATGAGCAGTTCTTC
- - TRBJ2-2 TRBV4-3 CASSPLGDTGELFF TGCGCCAGCAGCCCTCTGGGTGACACCGGGGAGCTGTTTTTT
TRBD2 few TRBJ2-1 TRBV27 CASSFGGNEQFF TGTGCCAGCAGTTTCGGGGGGAATGAGCAGTTCTTC
- - TRBJ1-1 TRBV19 CASSIPGGVTEAFF TGTGCCAGTAGTATCCCTGGGGGGGTCACTGAAGCTTTCTTT
- - TRBJ1-2 TRBV6-5 CASSYSEFYGYTF TGTGCCAGCAGTTACTCCGAGTTCTATGGCTACACCTTC
TRBD2 - TRBJ2-7 TRBV7-8 CASSLNQRGASYEQYF TGTGCCAGCAGCCTGAATCAGCGGGGGGCAAGCTACGAGCAGTACTTC
- - TRBJ2-2 TRBV5-1 CASSLFPTGELFF TGTGCCAGCAGCTTGTTTCCCACCGGGGAGCTGTTTTTT
TRBD2 - TRBJ2-3 TRBV19 CASSSSGISTDTQYF TGTGCCAGTAGTTCTAGCGGGATAAGCACAGATACGCAGTATTTT
TRBD2 - TRBJ2-5 TRBV29-1 CSGVPTSGLQETQYF TGCAGCGGAGTTCCGACTAGCGGACTACAAGAGACCCAGTACTTC
TRBD2 - TRBJ2-7 TRBV6-6 CASSYHPSGSSYEQYF TGTGCCAGCAGTTACCACCCTAGCGGGAGCTCCTACGAGCAGTACTTC
- - TRBJ2-7 TRBV6-5 CASSYGGILYEQYF TGTGCCAGCAGTTACGGGGGGATTCTCTACGAGCAGTACTTC
- - TRBJ2-1 TRBV27 CASSLSGEGYNEQFF TGTGCCAGCAGTTTATCGGGAGAAGGGTACAATGAGCAGTTCTTC
TRBD2 - TRBJ2-6 TRBV27 CASSPGLANVLTF TGTGCCAGCAGTCCGGGACTAGCGAACGTCCTGACTTTC
- once TRBJ1-4 TRBV6-5 CASSPYSGFNEKLFF TGTGCCAGCAGTCCATACTCGGGGTTTAATGAAAAACTGTTTTTT
- - TRBJ1-3 TRBV27 CASSLNPHSGNTIYF TGTGCCAGCAGTTTAAACCCACACTCTGGAAACACCATATATTTT
- - TRBJ1-2 TRBV14 CASSQGASYGYTF TGTGCCAGCAGCCAAGGGGCGTCCTATGGCTACACCTTC
- - TRBJ1-6 TRBV2 CAGGSGASYNSPLHF TGTGCCGGTGGCTCGGGCGCCTCCTATAATTCACCCCTCCACTTT
TRBD1 - TRBJ1-2 TRBV7-9 CASSLRRDRDYGYTF TGTGCCAGCAGCTTAAGAAGAGACAGGGACTATGGCTACACCTTC
TRBD1 - TRBJ2-5 TRBV6-1 CASSEAGQGETQYF TGTGCCAGCAGTGAAGCGGGACAGGGGGAGACCCAGTACTTC
- - TRBJ1-2 TRBV5-5 CASIPDNPARGYTF TGTGCCAGCATCCCGGATAACCCAGCCCGTGGCTACACCTTC
- - TRBJ2-7 TRBV29-1 CSVEWASDYEQYF TGCAGCGTTGAGTGGGCTAGCGACTACGAGCAGTACTTC
- - TRBJ2-7 TRBV28 CASSLDFHPDEQYF TGTGCCAGCAGTCTGGACTTCCACCCCGACGAGCAGTACTTC
TRBD2 - TRBJ2-7 TRBV7-9 CASSSPTLAGEQYF TGTGCCAGCAGCTCTCCGACCTTAGCGGGCGAGCAGTACTTC
- - TRBJ2-7 TRBV7-9 CASSRSISGYEQYF TGTGCCAGCAGCCGATCGATAAGCGGATACGAGCAGTACTTC